The T cell receptor (beta chain) under discussion was sequenced for a study of Graves' ophthalmopathy and Graves' hyperthyroidism. Study details: Peripheral blood sampling occurred at initial diagnosis, before any treatment. General study results and limits: Most thyroid clonotypes with frequency above 0.001 were detected in blood too.

Beta-chain TCR CDR3 regions were amplified from RNA transcripts. Following a first-round RT-PCR that used HTBI primers, a second-round multiplex PCR was carried out. MiXCR was run by TCRdb on the multiplex PCR reads, yielding one entry per CDR3 protein. Of around 36,000 distinct CDR3 sequences listed, roughly 50% are singletons. Patients were excluded if they had other autoimmune diseases or uncontrolled infections, and likewise if pregnancy or lactation applied. PBMCs had their origin in fresh peripheral blood (over 8.5 ml). About this clonotype itself: No antigen is known for it.

The CDR3 contains 17 residues. CDR1 and CDR2 (germline): SGDLS, YYNGEE. V lost 3 bases to trimming and J lost 2 bases; unmatched junction nucleotides: 13. The receptor's source is an adult woman with stable Graves' hyperthyroidism. Input material: peripheral blood. This chain joins TRBV9 and TRBJ1-1; 7 nucleotides match TRBD1. CDR3 protein: CASSARRGKGANTEAFF. DNA for the CDR3: TGTGCCAGCAGCGCGCGACGGGGCAAGGGGGCCAACACTGAAGCTTTCTTT.